This TCR beta chain was identified in a study of cytomegalovirus exposure and HLA in healthy donors (dated by TCRdb to 2016 to 2017). About the investigation overall: An earlier analysis of 587 of the donors reported 276 Gb of sequence data and 90 million to 120 million unique TCR beta sequences obtained from 180 million or so T cells. An early release that covered about 600 HLA-typed donors contained about 290 gigabases of sequencing data and 70 million to 100 million unique TCR sequences. The genetic ancestry cluster associated with self-reported Caucasian donors included over 80% of the roughly 360 genotyped donors. The aim of the study was to test whether cataloging public T cell receptors could identify signatures of past pathogen exposure. The study profiled the T cell repertoires of fewer than 850 subjects by immunosequencing and related them to cytomegalovirus serostatus. Along with the approximately 620-subject first cohort, a separate validation cohort of some 130 different subjects was used. High-throughput TCR immunosequencing, statistical association of individual TCRs with disease status, and machine learning were combined to predict cytomegalovirus infection status. A later analysis re-analyzed previously published TCR beta repertoires from hundreds of donors and added high-resolution HLA genotyping to study TCR occurrence patterns. The later analysis used no new phenotypic data to find candidate immune exposures, relying instead on TCR beta sequences and their occurrence across donors. An earlier analysis of 587 of the donors used high-throughput TCR beta sequencing to judge whether each TCR beta V gene segment behaved as functional or pseudogenic. Alongside the repertoire data, information on donor age, sex, ethnicity and CMV serostatus was compiled. A later genetic analysis took genome-wide SNP genotypes for about three fifths of the 666 donors and used that subset as a discovery cohort. Every repertoire in the discovery cohort had been generated on one and the same sequencing platform. Class I and class II HLA loci were covered by the typing at four-digit resolution. The number of typed donors differed by locus: about 629-630 for A, B, C, DRB1 and DQB1; 500 to 550 for DQA1; 600 to 610 for DPA1; and around 490 for DPB1. Roughly 5 DR-DQ haplotypes were handled as single units for association and clustering because linkage in the cohort was strong. Across some 400 genotyped donors of the cohort, an average of approximately 200,000 unique TCR beta nucleotide sequences per donor were sequenced, and about a sixth of those sequences were non-productive.

The library was prepared using the immunoSEQ multiplex PCR assay. A mixture of 60 forward primers for TCR Vbeta segments and 13 reverse primers for TCR Jbeta segments was used in the multiplex PCR. Amplification of the CDR3 region of rearranged TCR beta genes was performed with a multiplex PCR assay on genomic DNA. Amplified TCR beta libraries were sequenced as 87-base-pair reads on the Illumina HiSeq System. In the paper's pipeline: In a later analysis, roughly 80 million unique TCR beta chains were counted across the roughly 700 repertoires, and about 9.9 million of these chains were shared by at least two donors. A nearest-neighbor algorithm error-corrected the raw reads and collapsed the reads into unique sequences, merging closely related sequences to remove PCR and sequencing errors. CDR3 sequences were aligned to IMGT reference sequences to assign V, D and J gene segments. For a sequence to be retained, a match of at least six nucleotides was required to both a V gene segment and a J gene segment. A rearrangement was called productive if the CDR3 had no stop codons and remained in frame with V and J, and every other rearrangement was called non-productive. CDR3 was defined by IMGT convention, running from the second conserved V-encoded cysteine to the conserved J-encoded phenylalanine. The earlier analysis of 587 of the donors excluded any sequence lacking an unambiguous match to a single V gene segment. An earlier analysis of some 610 of the donors called V segments functional above 56.7% productive rearrangements and segregating when the between-donor standard deviation exceeded 5%. A statistical classification framework was developed to diagnose cytomegalovirus status using the catalog of TCR beta chain sequences. V and J gene assignment, in a later analysis, came from comparing TCR nucleotide sequences with IMGT/GENE-DB human TR gene sequences. In a later analysis, CDR3 sequences and most-parsimonious VDJ recombination scenarios were assigned using the TCRdist pipeline. In a later analysis, every TCR beta chain was defined by the combination of its CDR3 amino acid sequence and its V-gene family, and reads without a unique V-gene family were dropped. In a later analysis, 450 to 600 highly shared, low-generation-probability nucleotide sequences were removed to address suspected cross-contamination and a sequencing artifact. For each public chain, a later analysis derived a clonal expansion index from normalized ranks of inferred template counts within each repertoire. In a later analysis, generation probabilities were computed with a VDJ recombination model fitted to out-of-frame rearrangements, and the resulting probabilities were checked against IGoR. Hypergeometric tests were used in a later analysis to score TCR-TCR, TCR-HLA and TCR-CMV co-occurrence, with a repertoire-size bias correction applied to the TCR pairs. False discovery rates were estimated in a later analysis by permuting HLA or CMV assignments 20 times. A later analysis grouped co-occurring TCRs with DBSCAN, adding TCRdist sequence similarity when clustering within HLA-allele-positive subsets. For co-occurrence clustering, repertoires with fewer than 30,000 or more than 120,000 public chains were excluded, along with about five repertoires with anomalous nucleotide sharing. TCRdb limited this immuneACCESS table to in-frame rearrangements with V and J called. A share of clones is missing; checked studies link under half to unresolved V genes, and the rest is unexplained. V, J and clone size are taken as reported in that table, and D and trimming were inferred from the DNA itself. Within this sample are 90,000 to 110,000 clones, with around 63% of them counted one time only. Clones ranked in the top ten supply 3.2% of the sample.

The germline V gene supplies CDR1 SGHNT and CDR2 YENEEA. The CDR3, from cysteine to phenylalanine, totals 14 residues. Only the CDR3 DNA is retained, 42 bases long and in frame from the first base. The V and J ends are trimmed by 3 bases and 2 bases, leaving 11 bases between them. Note on this clone: Its antigen is unknown. No clone much larger than this one lies a single base away; base qualities are absent.

What the research found in general, with its limitations: Because counts were too low, roughly 16 rarely observed V segments, including chromosome 9 orphons, were left out of the earlier analysis of 500 to 750 of the donors. Broadly in line with IMGT annotations, most TCR beta V segments showed up in productive rearrangements about 87% or about 30% of the time in an earlier analysis of approximately 600 of the donors. Strong co-occurrence of HLA alleles, especially DR and DQ, made assigning TCR associations to individual alleles difficult. Because the 87-base-pair reads could not distinguish some IMGT-functional V segments, including TRBV6-2 and TRBV6-3, those segments were excluded. In both the original and validation cohorts, the classifier was reported to diagnose cytomegalovirus status with high specificity and sensitivity. Several of the top co-occurrence clusters appeared to be linked to parvovirus B19, influenza, CMV and Epstein-Barr virus, according to a later analysis. It was suggested by the authors that the approach could potentially be generalized to other disease states and immunological phenotypes. A later analysis found that HLA-associated TCR beta chains were more clonally expanded and had lower generation probabilities than equally common non-associated chains. Because some donors lacked HLA typing at each locus, the association tests relied only on the typed subset. A later analysis associated 15,000 to 20,000 TCR beta sequences with specific HLA alleles at a false discovery rate of 0.05. In a later analysis, TCR association rates were found to vary across HLA loci, with the most associated TCRs seen for DRB1 alleles and the fewest for HLA-C alleles. The presence/absence analyses assumed that sequencing depth was roughly uniform across donors, and that assumption may not be true. A later genetic analysis associated a missense DCLRE1C variant with V-gene and J-gene trimming of TCR beta chains, and an independent cohort replicated the association. Across donors, most TCR sequences were observed very rarely, whereas some public TCRs were present in many individuals. A further reported finding was that TCR beta sequences accurately predicted the HLA-A and HLA-B alleles for most subjects in the first cohort. A group of highly shared sequence variants was considered likely to be a technical artifact of the sequencing pipeline. The only immune exposure information available for the cohort was CMV serostatus. The cohort was sequenced for TCR beta chains only, and without alpha or paired-chain data the features that could be detected were limited. Linkage disequilibrium might explain the correlated functional status among segregating V segments, but an unknown experimental factor could not be ruled out. In a later genetic analysis, fewer N-insertions in productive TCRs were reported among donors in an Asian-associated ancestry cluster than the roughly 640-donor mean. The study gave a list of about 150 TCR beta chains associated with cytomegalovirus. A few of the identified cytomegalovirus-associated TCR beta chains were confirmed in vitro to be specific for cytomegalovirus antigens. Most CMV-associated TCR beta chains appeared to be HLA-restricted in a later analysis, and the HLA associations seemed to be driven largely by CMV exposure.

The cohort consisted of 600 to 750 healthy bone marrow donors. All cohort members were sampled while nominally healthy, although unrecorded immune exposures were likely present. The donor tested CMV seronegative and was one of the 352 seronegative cohort members. A peripheral blood sample was provided by each donor, and peripheral blood mononuclear cells were used for TCR beta sequencing. Genomic DNA extraction from the blood cell samples was performed with the Qiagen DNeasy Blood Extraction Kit. Sequences were obtained from PBMCs. Recombination connected TRBV11-3 to TRBJ2-7; the D gene remains uncertain. This sequence was found in a man aged 25-45 years in good health and CMV-seronegative. In nucleotide form, the sequence is TGTGCCAGCAGCTTGAGGCGCTTGGCCTACGAGCAGTACTTC. Its translation is CASSLRRLAYEQYF.